The 31 T cell receptor beta chains reported below all come from one sample, sequenced in a study of human T cells and chemical hapten exposure. TCRdb re-analysed the RACE reads in MiXCR, keeping a single row per CDR3 protein. The table shows about 400,000 distinct CDR3 sequences, with under 6.5% occurring only once. As for time point: patch test 2, 6 weeks after DPC sensitization. Treatment denoted: therapeutic diphenylcyclopropenone sensitization with weekly scalp DPC. The specimen comprised whole blood, sampled in connection with sensitization to the hapten diphenylcyclopropenone (DPC). These receptors originate from a young woman with alopecia areata. Some clones in this sample may be carry-over from other donors' samples.

This clonotype was counted a few times. The chain has TRBV29-1 and TRBJ1-1; D is possibly TRBD1 (5 bases). CDR1 and CDR2 from the germline V gene are SQVTM and ANQGSEA. The CDR3 is 13 amino acids. V was clipped by 4 bases and J by 2 bases, with 11 bases between them. CDR3 bases: TGCAGCGTTGTATTACAGGAAAACACTGAAGCTTTCTTT. This codes for CSVVLQENTEAFF.

The chain links TRBV14 to TRBJ1-1; the D is unclear. The CDR3 consists of 18 residues. Germline V lookup: CDR1 SGHDN, CDR2 FVKESK. V was clipped by 0 bases and J by 4 bases, with 21 bases between them. This CDR3 reads CASSQDEFRFYETTEAFF. CDR3 DNA: TGTGCCAGCAGCCAAGATGAATTCAGGTTTTACGAGACCACTGAAGCTTTCTTT. Filled out from reference TRBV14 and TRBJ1-1, the complete variable domain reads EAGVTQFPSHSVIEKGQTVTLRCDPISGHDNLYWYRRVMGKEIKFLLHFVKESKQDESGMPNNRFLAERTGGTYSTLKVQPAELEDSGVYFCASSQDEFRFYETTEAFFGQGTRLTVV.

This clonotype was picked up many times. The J gene is TRBJ1-1, the V gene TRBV11-2; 8 nucleotides align to TRBD1. J was trimmed by 2 bases and V by 5 bases; bases with no gene match: 7. CDR1 SGHAT and CDR2 FQNNGV come from the germline V gene. This CDR3 comprises 15 residues. CDR3 DNA sequence: TGTGCCAGCAGCCCCACCAGGGGGCGAAACACTGAAGCTTTCTTT. This encodes CASSPTRGRNTEAFF.

This clonotype was counted ten times or more. This chain's CDR3 is CSANPREDGYTF. The CDR3 DNA reads TGCAGTGCTAATCCACGGGAAGATGGCTACACCTTC. The chain combines TRBV20-1 with TRBJ1-2; D remains ambiguous. Germline V gene data show CDR1 as DFQATT and CDR2 as SNEGSKA (reference sequence). CDR3 length: 12 amino acids. Trimming shortened V by 4 bases and J by 6 bases, and 12 bases separated the two germline ends.

This clonotype has more than one count but fewer than ten. This chain uses TRBV7-2 with TRBJ2-3; TRBD1 agrees at 12 bases. The V gene end was trimmed by 0 bases and the J gene end by 2 bases; junction bases not matched to a gene: 6. The CDR3 covers 18 residues. Germline-derived CDR1 and CDR2 are SGHTA and FQGNSA. The CDR3 protein is CASSLALGDRGPTDTQYF. The CDR3 DNA reads TGTGCCAGCAGCTTAGCGCTCGGGGACAGGGGGCCCACAGATACGCAGTATTTT.

This chain connects TRBV7-3 to TRBJ2-3; D may match TRBD1 or TRBD2 (5 bases each). CDR3 length equals 15 residues. Between the trimmed V and J ends, which lost 3 bases and 1 base, there was a span of 11 bases. Germline CDR1 SGHTA, CDR2 FQGTGA. CDR3 nucleotide sequence: TGTGCCAGCAGCTTCACGGGGCTAGGCACAGATACGCAGTATTTT. As protein: CASSFTGLGTDTQYF.

V and J are TRBV20-1 and TRBJ2-7, with 9 bases identical to TRBD1. The CDR3 has 15 residues. CDR1 is DFQATT, CDR2 SNEGSKA, per germline (reference sequence). Trimming cost V 3 bases and J 3 bases; bases outside gene matches: 9. CDR3 region: CSASMDRGTLYEQYF. In DNA form, the CDR3 reads TGCAGTGCTAGTATGGACAGGGGAACACTCTACGAGCAGTACTTC.

This clonotype was detected ten times or more. The chain links TRBV9 to TRBJ2-3; D may match TRBD1 or TRBD2 (6 bases each). Germline V gene lookup returns CDR1 SGDLS and CDR2 YYNGEE. The ends were cut back, 0 bases at V and 8 bases at J, with 10 bases in the middle. There are 13 residues in the CDR3. Written as DNA, the CDR3 is TGTGCCAGCAGCGTAGACGGGGGCCGTACGCAGTATTTT. As protein: CASSVDGGRTQYF.

The chain links TRBV2 to TRBJ1-2; the D is unclear. V lost 6 bases and J 2 bases, leaving 10 bases between the germline ends. In germline, CDR1 is SNHLY, CDR2 FYNNEI. This CDR3 contains 13 residues. The CDR3 coding sequence is TGTGCCAGCAGGGCGGACGGGAACTATGGCTACACCTTC. As protein: CASRADGNYGYTF.

This clonotype was detected many times. V is TRBV2 and J is TRBJ1-4; 9 bases match TRBD1. The CDR3 sequence is 14 residues long. The junction had 8 bases not matched to a gene; V was cut back by 7 bases and J by 8 bases. Germline CDR1 and CDR2: SNHLY and FYNNEI. In nucleotides, the CDR3 is TGTGCCAGCACTTTGGACAGGGGCCGGGAAAAACTGTTTTTT. This encodes CASTLDRGREKLFF.

This clonotype was found a few times. The V and J genes are TRBV25-1 and TRBJ2-7, with a tentative D call TRBD1 (6 bases). The CDR3 consists of 12 residues. The germline V and J ends were trimmed by 6 bases and 6 bases, with 12 bases remaining between them. Germline loops: CDR1 MGHDK, CDR2 SYGVNS. CDR3 in DNA: TGTGCCAGCAGCCTGGGGGCAGCCGAGCAGTACTTC. It codes for CASSLGAAEQYF.

The J gene is TRBJ1-6, the V gene TRBV2, with 9 bases aligning to TRBD1. The CDR3 extends over 16 amino acids. J gave up 5 bases and V 4 bases, and 6 bases lay outside the gene matches. CDR1 and CDR2 (germline): SNHLY, FYNNEI. The CDR3 protein is CASSAQGADNNSPLHF. DNA for the CDR3: TGTGCCAGCAGTGCACAGGGGGCCGATAATAATTCACCCCTCCACTTT.

This clonotype was observed at least ten times. V and J are TRBV5-1 and TRBJ1-5; TRBD1 aligns across 7 bases. CDR1 and CDR2 from the germline V gene are SGHRS and YFSETQ. This CDR3 contains 16 residues. With 1 base clipped from V and 0 bases from J, the junction kept 4 bases outside the gene matches. CDR3 coding DNA: TGCGCCAGCAGCTTGAAGGGGGCTTATAGCAATCAGCCCCAGCATTTT. Encoded protein: CASSLKGAYSNQPQHF. Drawing the rest from reference TRBV5-1 and TRBJ1-5, the complete variable domain is KAGVTQTPRYLIKTRGQQVTLSCSPISGHRSVSWYQQTPGQGLQFLFEYFSETQRNKGNFPGRFSGRQFSNSRSEMNVSTLELGDSALYLCASSLKGAYSNQPQHFGDGTRLSIL.

This chain links TRBV27 with TRBJ2-4; 10 bases map to TRBD2. Germline trimming cut 2 bases from V and 9 bases from J; bases unmatched to any gene: 7. The germline V gene has CDR1 MNHEY and CDR2 SMNVEV (reference sequence). This CDR3 has 15 amino acids. CDR3 coding DNA: TGTGCCAGCAGTTTAGCTAGCGGGGGTTTCGGCATTCAGTACTTC. Its protein is CASSLASGGFGIQYF.

This clonotype was recorded at least ten times. The DNA of the CDR3 is TGCAGTGCTAGAGAGGTCGGCTATTACACTGAAGCTTTCTTT. It encodes CSAREVGYYTEAFF. The chain employs TRBV20-1 and TRBJ1-1; D call uncertain. Looked up from germline, CDR1 is DFQATT and CDR2 is SNEGSKA (reference sequence). CDR3 length: 14 residues. V was pared by 0 bases and J by 3 bases, with 11 bases between.

This clonotype has ten or more counts. This rearrangement joins TRBV19 to TRBJ1-1, with no clear D. Trimming removed 6 bases at V and 3 bases at J, with 8 bases between. Germline loops: CDR1 LNHDA, CDR2 SQIVND (reference sequence). The CDR3 contains 12 residues. In DNA form, the CDR3 reads TGTGCCAGTAGAGGACGAGACACTGAAGCTTTCTTT. Translated, it gives CASRGRDTEAFF.

This clonotype was picked up many times. This rearrangement joins TRBV28 to TRBJ2-1, with no clear D. The CDR3 has 16 residues. Trimming shortened V by 5 bases and J by 7 bases, and 21 bases separated the two germline ends. In germline, CDR1 is MDHEN, CDR2 SYDVKM. The CDR3 is CASSLRTILRVNEQFF. In DNA form, the CDR3 reads TGTGCCAGCAGTCTCCGGACCATTCTGCGAGTTAATGAGCAGTTCTTC.

The sample holds a few counts of this clonotype. A read error may be the cause here, since a much bigger clone is one base away. The rearrangement links TRBV10-3 to TRBJ2-3; TRBD2 matches at 9 bases. After removal of 10 bases from V and 1 base from J, the junction contained 6 bases not matched to a gene. This CDR3 has 14 amino acids. Germline V gene data show CDR1 as ENHRY and CDR2 as SYGVKD. In nucleotides, the CDR3 is TGTGCCACCTCACCTAGCGGGGGCACAGATACGCAGTATTTT. It is translated as CATSPSGGTDTQYF.

This clonotype was counted a few times. V and J are TRBV29-1 and TRBJ1-1; no clear D. V gave up 6 bases and J gave up 4 bases, with 12 bases separating them. The CDR3 consists of 12 residues. Germline CDR1 is SQVTM and CDR2 is ANQGSEA. The CDR3 DNA reads TGCAGCGTGACACGGAGTACCACTGAAGCTTTCTTT. This translates into CSVTRSTTEAFF.

This clonotype was counted at least ten times. The gene calls are TRBV4-2 and TRBJ2-7, with TRBD1 identical over 9 bases. The trim removed 4 bases at V and 8 bases at J, leaving 3 bases unmatched. In germline, CDR1 is LGHNA, CDR2 YNFKEQ. There are 12 residues in the CDR3. CDR3 residues: CASSPGQGKQYF. Written as DNA, the CDR3 is TGTGCCAGCAGCCCCGGACAGGGGAAGCAGTACTTC.

This clonotype appeared many times. The rearrangement uses TRBV6-1 and TRBJ1-6; tentatively, D is TRBD1 (5 bases). The CDR3 is 17 residues long. Germline assignment: CDR1 MNHNS and CDR2 SASEGT. V lost 4 bases, J lost 0 bases, and 13 bases lay in between. The CDR3 here is CASSGDSFSSYNSPLHF. The CDR3 DNA sequence: TGTGCCAGCAGTGGGGACTCTTTTAGCTCCTATAATTCACCCCTCCACTTT.

This clonotype came up a few times. The chain carries TRBV6-2 or TRBV6-3 and TRBJ2-3; unclear D gene. Deletions cut 4 bases from V and 6 bases from J, with 14 bases between. CDR3 length equals 14 residues. Germline V lookup: CDR1 MNHEY, CDR2 SVGEGT. The CDR3 reads CASSLRSKWDTQYF. The CDR3 DNA is TGTGCCAGCAGTTTACGATCGAAGTGGGATACGCAGTATTTT.

In its sample, this clonotype was seen many times. The chain links TRBV6-6 to TRBJ2-2; D may be TRBD1 (5 bases). CDR1 and CDR2 from the germline V gene are MNHNY and SVGAGI (reference sequence). V was trimmed by 5 bases and J by 6 bases, leaving 16 bases between them. The CDR3 sequence is 15 residues long. CDR3 in DNA: TGTGCCAGCAGTCTCAAGGGCCACAGGCCCGGGGAGCTGTTTTTT. Amino acids: CASSLKGHRPGELFF.

This clonotype occurred a few times. The gene calls are TRBV7-2 and TRBJ1-5; D is perhaps TRBD1 (6 bases). CDR1 and CDR2 from the germline V gene are SGHTA and FQGNSA. V shed 5 bases and J shed 5 bases, with 10 bases lying between them. CDR3 length: 13 residues. Written as DNA, the CDR3 is TGTGCCAGCAGCCAGGGGTTCTATCAGCCCCAGCATTTT. Encoded protein: CASSQGFYQPQHF.

This clonotype was picked up a small number of times. The CDR3 DNA sequence: TGTGCCAGCAGTTTCCCCGGGACTTTTACCTACGAGCAGTACTTC. Its translation is CASSFPGTFTYEQYF. V gene TRBV28 combines with J gene TRBJ2-7, with D perhaps matching TRBD2 (6 bases). Germline-derived CDR1 and CDR2 are MDHEN and SYDVKM. V gave up 3 bases and J gave up 2 bases, with 14 bases separating them. This CDR3 region has 15 residues. The variable domain in full, with the rest retrieved from reference TRBV28 and TRBJ2-7, is DVKVTQSSRYLVKRTGEKVFLECVQDMDHENMFWYRQDPGLGLRLIYFSYDVKMKEKGDIPEGYSVSREKKERFSLILESASTNQTSMYLCASSFPGTFTYEQYFGPGTRLTVT.

Ten or more counts support this clonotype. This chain uses TRBV10-3 with TRBJ1-6; no clear D gene. Trimming left V 2 bases short and J 8 bases short, with 7 bases between. The germline CDR1 and CDR2 sequences are ENHRY and SYGVKD. The CDR3 has 13 amino acids. CDR3 amino acids: CAISERMDSPLHF. DNA of the CDR3: TGTGCCATCAGTGAGAGGATGGATTCACCCCTCCACTTT.

This clonotype occurred a few times. The rearrangement links TRBV11-2 to TRBJ1-2, with D hard to call. V gave up 1 base and J gave up 3 bases, with 6 bases separating them. In germline, CDR1 is SGHAT, CDR2 FQNNGV. The CDR3 consists of 13 residues. Here the CDR3 reads CASSLGADYGYTF. The DNA of the CDR3 is TGTGCCAGCAGCTTAGGGGCAGACTATGGCTACACCTTC.

The sample holds a few counts of this clonotype. V gene TRBV4-2 combines with J gene TRBJ2-7; no clear D gene. The CDR3 contains 16 residues. Trimming removed 4 bases from V and 4 bases from J, with 20 bases in between. The germline V gene encodes CDR1 LGHNA and CDR2 YNFKEQ. The CDR3 bases are TGTGCCAGCAGCCGCCTTAAGATGGGCGGTGCGTACGAGCAGTACTTC. It encodes CASSRLKMGGAYEQYF.

V and J are TRBV9 and TRBJ2-7; D gene uncertain. V lost 0 bases and J lost 6, with 16 bases in between. Looked up from germline, CDR1 is SGDLS and CDR2 is YYNGEE. The CDR3 extends over 15 amino acids. The DNA of the CDR3 is TGTGCCAGCAGCGTAGGGGCCCCCTCGGATCGCGAGCAGTACTTC. This codes for CASSVGAPSDREQYF.

This clonotype was picked up a small number of times. The chain is built from TRBV2 and TRBJ1-1; TRBD1 might be the D (5 bases). V lost 3 bases, J lost 11 bases, and 19 bases lay in between. CDR3 length: 14 residues. The germline gives CDR1 SNHLY, CDR2 FYNNEI. The CDR3 here is CASSDGMRDARAFF. The CDR3 bases are TGTGCCAGCAGTGACGGTATGAGGGACGCGCGGGCTTTCTTT.

This clonotype was seen at least ten times. DNA of the CDR3: TGCAGTGCTAGAGATATCGCATTCTATGGCTACACCTTC. Translation gives CSARDIAFYGYTF. This chain links TRBV20-1 with TRBJ1-2; D is uncertain. The CDR3 is made up of 13 amino acids. The germline V and J ends were trimmed by 0 bases and 4 bases, with 9 bases remaining between them. Germline CDR1 DFQATT, CDR2 SNEGSKA (reference sequence).